One and the same sample provided the 30 T cell receptor beta chains below, sequenced in a study of blood T cells in healthy people across ages. It was with a sample-barcoded 5' primer and a J-beta primer mix that a second PCR of roughly 6 to 12 cycles was run. TCRdb passed the 5' RACE reads through MiXCR, listing each CDR3 protein once. The sample lists about 1.8 million distinct CDR3 sequences, 49% seen once, with more than 2% in the top ten. The material sequenced was blood. Source of these receptors: a woman between 35 and 50 years old in good health.

This clonotype was counted many times. This rearrangement joins TRBV20-1 to TRBJ2-1, with 11 positions matching TRBD2. This CDR3 has 14 amino acids. Germline V gene sequence: CDR1 DFQATT, CDR2 SNEGSKA (reference sequence). V lost 2 bases to trimming and J lost 4 bases; unmatched junction nucleotides: 1. The CDR3 DNA reads TGCAGTGCTAGAACTAGCGGGGGTTACAATGAGCAGTTCTTC. Translation: CSARTSGGYNEQFF.

This clonotype came up once. The chain is built from TRBV7-8 and TRBJ2-3; TRBD2 matches at 7 bases. The junction had 9 bases not matched to a gene; V was cut back by 4 bases and J by 2 bases. Germline V gene lookup returns CDR1 SGHVS and CDR2 FQNEAQ. The length of the CDR3 is 16 residues. CDR3 residues: CASSSSSSGVTDTQYF. For the CDR3, the DNA is TGTGCCAGCAGCTCCTCCTCTAGCGGAGTCACAGATACGCAGTATTTT.

This clonotype was detected only a few times. The CDR3 protein is CASSVGRTSYNEQFF. CDR3 sequence (DNA): TGTGCCAGCAGCGTAGGCCGGACCTCCTACAATGAGCAGTTCTTC. V gene TRBV9 combines with J gene TRBJ2-1; D gene ambiguous. The V end was cut by 0 bases, the J end by 0 bases, with 7 bases between. The germline gives CDR1 SGDLS, CDR2 YYNGEE. The CDR3 covers 15 residues.

The sample holds many counts of this clonotype. The chain carries TRBV5-6 and TRBJ2-1, with TRBD1 identical over 9 bases. Germline V CDR1 and CDR2: SGHDT, YYEEEE. The CDR3 has 16 residues. The V gene end was trimmed by 2 bases and the J gene end by 5 bases; junction bases not matched to a gene: 8. CDR3 region: CASSFTRDRVDNEQFF. In DNA form, the CDR3 reads TGTGCCAGCAGCTTTACCCGGGACAGGGTGGACAATGAGCAGTTCTTC.

Concerning this clonotype: The junction and the germline gene differ at one end; a read error may be behind it. The V and J genes are TRBV6-5 and TRBJ1-2; D may be TRBD1 (6 bases). Germline assignment: CDR1 MNHEY and CDR2 SVGAGI. The CDR3 runs 15 residues. CDR3: CTSRDNTGSVGGYTF. The CDR3 nucleotides are TGTACCAGCAGAGATAACACAGGGAGTGTCGGTGGCTACACCTTC.

This clonotype was seen a handful of times. The chain joins TRBV20-1 to TRBJ1-1; a possible D gene is TRBD1 (5 bases). Germline loops: CDR1 DFQATT, CDR2 SNEGSKA (reference sequence). V was pared by 3 bases and J by 5 bases, with 16 bases between. The CDR3 totals 14 residues. The DNA for the CDR3 is TGCAGTGCTAGTAGGCAGGGCTTAGGGACTGAAGCTTTCTTT. It specifies CSASRQGLGTEAFF.

The V call is TRBV20-1, the J call TRBJ2-1; D uncertain. Per germline, CDR1 DFQATT and CDR2 SNEGSKA (reference sequence). Trimming left V 1 base short and J 3 bases short, with 7 bases between. CDR3 length equals 13 residues. CDR3 loop: CSARVGSYNEQFF. The CDR3, as DNA: TGCAGTGCTAGAGTAGGTAGCTACAATGAGCAGTTCTTC.

This chain joins TRBV7-2 and TRBJ2-1; D perhaps matches TRBD1 (6 bases). Judging by the DNA end, TRBJ2-7 fits better; the J call may be wrong. This CDR3 comprises 15 residues. The germline gives CDR1 SGHTA, CDR2 FQGNSA. CDR3 nucleotides: TGTGCCAGCAGCCCCCGGACAGCGCAGTACAATGAGCAGTACTTC. Its translation is CASSPRTAQYNEQYF.

The genes are TRBV20-1 and TRBJ2-6; unclear D gene. Germline CDR1 and CDR2: DFQATT and SNEGSKA (reference sequence). Trimming removed 6 bases from V and 0 bases from J, with 9 bases in between. CDR3 size: 14 residues. The chain's CDR3 is CSAPQFSGANVLTF. The CDR3 DNA reads as TGCAGTGCGCCTCAATTCTCTGGGGCCAACGTCCTGACTTTC.

This chain links TRBV2 with TRBJ2-1; 8 nucleotides match TRBD1. From germline, CDR1 is SNHLY and CDR2 FYNNEI. This CDR3 is 15 amino acids long. With V trimmed by 2 bases and J by 8 bases, 8 bases remained unmatched. DNA for the CDR3: TGTGCCAGCAGTGAAATGGACAGGGCCCTCCATGAGCAGTTCTTC. Its protein product is CASSEMDRALHEQFF. The variable domain in full, with the rest retrieved from reference TRBV2 and TRBJ2-1, is EPEVTQTPSHQVTQMGQEVILRCVPISNHLYFYWYRQILGQKVEFLVSFYNNEISEKSEIFDDQFSVERPDGSNFTLKIRSTKLEDSAMYFCASSEMDRALHEQFFGPGTRLTVL.

The J gene is TRBJ2-5, the V gene TRBV4-3; D gene unclear. TRBJ2-7 explains the end of the DNA better; the J call may be wrong. This CDR3 is built from 14 residues. CDR1 is LGHNA and CDR2 is YSLEER in the germline V gene. The CDR3 spells CASSQDPHASEQYF. Written as DNA, the CDR3 is TGCGCCAGCAGCCAAGATCCCCATGCGAGCGAGCAGTACTTC.

The chain combines TRBV11-2 with TRBJ2-5, with 7 bases matching TRBD1. The CDR3 sequence is 15 residues long. The J segment lost 3 bases and the V segment lost 5 bases, leaving 9 bases of the junction unmatched. The V gene's germline CDR1 is SGHAT and CDR2 FQNNGV. In nucleotides, the CDR3 is TGTGCCAGCAGCCTTTCAGGGGGAGTGAAAGAGACCCAGTACTTC. It specifies CASSLSGGVKETQYF.

For this clonotype: Given a much more abundant clone one base away, this may be a read error. The gene calls are TRBV7-9 and TRBJ2-3, with 10 bases matching TRBD1. The CDR3 contains 16 residues. Germline V CDR1 and CDR2: SEHNR, FQNEAQ (reference sequence). The V segment lost 5 bases and the J segment 10 bases; nucleotides outside the gene matches: 15. Here the CDR3 DNA reads TGTGCCAGCAGCCCCCGACAGGGGGCAAGGTCGGATGCGCAGTATTTT. Translated, it gives CASSPRQGARSDAQYF.

This clonotype was counted a few times. The chain couples TRBV4-2 to TRBJ1-1; 7 bases fit TRBD1. Germline CDR1 LGHNA, CDR2 YNFKEQ. The CDR3 covers 17 residues. V shed 0 bases, J shed 0 bases, and the junction held 7 bases outside the gene matches. The CDR3 sequence: CASSQDSSGTVNTEAFF. The CDR3 DNA reads TGTGCCAGCAGCCAAGATTCTTCGGGGACAGTGAACACTGAAGCTTTCTTT.

The chain combines TRBV5-5 with TRBJ1-2; D gene ambiguous. This CDR3 has 14 amino acids. Trimming left V 9 bases short and J 4 bases short, with 19 bases between. Germline V lookup: CDR1 SGHKS, CDR2 YYEKEE (reference sequence). This CDR3 reads CATARVALGYGYTF. In nucleotides, the CDR3 is TGTGCCACCGCGAGGGTGGCTCTTGGCTATGGCTACACCTTC.

The V and J genes are TRBV20-1 and TRBJ2-5, with D possibly matching TRBD2 (5 bases). Germline CDR1 DFQATT, CDR2 SNEGSKA (reference sequence). The V gene lost 0 bases and the J gene lost 9 bases, with 17 bases spanning the gap. CDR3 length: 14 residues. The CDR3 DNA sequence: TGCAGTGCTAGAGACCCCGTTGGAACGGAGGCCCAGTACTTC. It specifies CSARDPVGTEAQYF.

CDR3 amino acids: CSVDPYTTDTQYF. The CDR3 region has the DNA TGCAGCGTTGATCCCTACACCACAGATACGCAGTATTTT. V is TRBV29-1 and J is TRBJ2-3; D uncertain. Deletions cut 3 bases from V and 2 bases from J, with 9 bases between. CDR1 SQVTM and CDR2 ANQGSEA come from the germline V gene. CDR3 size: 13 residues.

The rearrangement links TRBV28 to TRBJ2-3, with 10 bases fitting TRBD1. CDR3 length: 16 amino acids. Germline trimming cut 7 bases from V and 0 bases from J; bases unmatched to any gene: 7. Germline CDR1 reads MDHEN; CDR2 reads SYDVKM. This CDR3 is CASTRDRGFSTDTQYF. The CDR3 DNA reads TGTGCCAGCACCCGGGACAGGGGTTTCAGCACAGATACGCAGTATTTT.

This chain uses TRBV2 with TRBJ2-2, with TRBD1 matching 11 bases. Germline CDR1 SNHLY, CDR2 FYNNEI. After removal of 3 bases from V and 2 bases from J, the junction contained 8 bases not matched to a gene. The CDR3 has 18 residues. The CDR3 protein is CASSDQVGQGANTGELFF. The CDR3, as DNA: TGTGCCAGCAGTGATCAGGTCGGACAGGGGGCTAACACCGGGGAGCTGTTTTTT.

In its sample, this clonotype was seen many times. The V call is TRBV3-1, the J call TRBJ2-1; possibly TRBD2 for D (6 bases). CDR1 and CDR2 from the germline V gene are LGHDT and YNNKEL (reference sequence). This CDR3 has 11 amino acids. V dropped 3 bases and J dropped 9 bases, with 6 bases sitting between them. Here the CDR3 DNA reads TGTGCCAGCAGCCAGGGGGGTGAGCAGTTCTTC. Its protein is CASSQGGEQFF.

A few counts support this clonotype. The rearrangement links TRBV6-5 to TRBJ2-1; TRBD2 matches 10 bases. Germline CDR1 and CDR2: MNHEY and SVGAGI. Trimming cost V 6 bases and J 0 bases; bases outside gene matches: 5. This CDR3 has 16 residues. The CDR3 loop reads CASSSTSGNSYNEQFF. The DNA of the CDR3 is TGTGCCAGCAGCTCTACTAGCGGGAACTCCTACAATGAGCAGTTCTTC.

This clonotype was recorded a few times. V and J are TRBV2 and TRBJ2-1, with unresolved D. The V end lost 2 bases, the J end lost 7 bases, and 3 bases lay between the germline ends. Germline V lookup: CDR1 SNHLY, CDR2 FYNNEI. The CDR3 covers 11 residues. CDR3 sequence reads: CASSERNEQFF. The DNA of the CDR3 is TGTGCCAGCAGTGAAAGGAATGAGCAGTTCTTC.

Points on this clonotype: A much more abundant neighbour one base away suggests this may be a read error. CDR3 sequence: CSTRVDSNRKSEQYF. The CDR3 DNA sequence: TGCAGTACTAGAGTCGACAGCAATAGAAAAAGCGAGCAGTACTTC. This chain uses TRBV20-1 with TRBJ2-4; D tentatively fits TRBD1 or TRBD2 (5 bases each). The DNA matches TRBJ2-7 better at its end, which makes the J call doubtful. The CDR3 is 15 amino acids. Germline assignment: CDR1 DFQATT and CDR2 SNEGSKA (reference sequence).

The rearrangement links TRBV19 to TRBJ2-3; weak D call: TRBD1 (6 bases). Germline V gives CDR1 LNHDA, CDR2 SQIVND (reference sequence). The CDR3 sequence is 16 residues long. V lost 2 bases, J lost 3 bases, and 15 bases lay in between. In DNA, the CDR3 is TGTGCCAGTAGTATACCGGGACACGTGGGTACAGATACGCAGTATTTT. Amino acids: CASSIPGHVGTDTQYF.

This clonotype was observed a single time. The chain carries TRBV10-1 and TRBJ2-6; the match to TRBD1 covers 11 bases. V shed 5 bases and J 4 bases; nucleotides not matched to a gene: 7. The CDR3 has 17 amino acids. Germline CDR1 is WNHNN and CDR2 is SYGVQD (reference sequence). CDR3 sequence reads: CASSKGQGAAGANVLTF. Written as DNA, the CDR3 is TGCGCCAGCAGTAAAGGACAGGGGGCAGCGGGGGCCAACGTCCTGACTTTC.

The genes are TRBV28 and TRBJ2-3; perhaps TRBD1 as D (5 bases). V was trimmed by 4 bases and J by 1 base, leaving 21 bases between them. CDR1 is MDHEN, CDR2 SYDVKM, per germline. CDR3 length equals 18 residues. CDR3 sequence: CASSYPLGQGTRTDTQYF. In DNA form, the CDR3 reads TGTGCCAGCAGTTACCCCTTGGGGCAGGGTACCCGCACAGATACGCAGTATTTT.

DNA of the CDR3: TGTGCCATCAGTGACTTAGGGGGAGATACGCAGTATTTT. Translating it yields CAISDLGGDTQYF. The V and J genes are TRBV10-3 and TRBJ2-3, with D perhaps matching TRBD1 (6 bases). V gave up 3 bases and J gave up 5 bases, with 9 bases separating them. CDR3 length: 13 residues. Germline loops: CDR1 ENHRY, CDR2 SYGVKD.

The V and J genes are TRBV2 and TRBJ2-1; 8 bases line up with TRBD1. V was clipped by 6 bases and J by 4 bases; unmatched bases: 5. Germline V gives CDR1 SNHLY, CDR2 FYNNEI. The CDR3 consists of 14 residues. In DNA, the CDR3 is TGTGCCAGCAGGAGGACAGGGTCGTACAATGAGCAGTTCTTC. Its translation: CASRRTGSYNEQFF.

The CDR3 nucleotides are TGTGCCAGCAGCTTCGAGGGGCTGTTTAATGAGCAGTTCTTC. It encodes CASSFEGLFNEQFF. J is TRBJ2-1 and V is TRBV7-9; TRBD1 or TRBD2 may be the D gene (5 bases each). CDR3 length: 14 amino acids. Trimming cost V 3 bases and J 7 bases, with 13 bases left between them. Germline CDR1 reads SEHNR; CDR2 reads FQNEAQ (reference sequence).

The rearrangement uses TRBV4-1 and TRBJ2-4; D is undetermined. The J call may not be correct, given that the DNA end is closer to TRBJ2-5. CDR3 length equals 14 residues. From germline, CDR1 is MGHRA and CDR2 YSYEKL. The CDR3 reads CASSQPQQQETQYF. CDR3 nucleotide sequence: TGCGCCAGCAGCCAACCCCAACAACAAGAGACCCAGTACTTC.